This TCR beta chain emerged from a study of T cells after yellow fever vaccination. The study, taken as a whole, reports: Faster peaking, at day 5 versus 15, marked a secondary response that was weaker. Most primary-vaccination clones recurred post-booster (roughly 97% CD4, more than 85% CD8). Contaminants from the bulk population, in the form of abundant clonotypes, could be found in FACS-sorted repertoires. Clonotypes appearing in both CD4 and CD8 compartments existed, and their share was small.

V was shortened by 3 bases and J by 5 bases, with 14 bases between the two germline ends. Germline CDR1 and CDR2: MNHEY and SMNVEV (reference sequence). This CDR3 comprises 14 residues. TCRdb re-analysed the 5' RACE reads in MiXCR, keeping a single row per CDR3 protein. The sample holds hundreds of thousands of distinct CDR3 sequences, about 12% seen once. This clonotype was observed once. Its antigen is unknown. The TCR originated in a young man who received the YFV17D yellow fever vaccine. The input for sequencing was PBMCs, taken on the day of the yellow fever booster vaccination. J is TRBJ2-7 and V is TRBV27; weak D call: TRBD1 (5 bases). This CDR3 is CASSFQGPLNEQYF. Written as DNA, the CDR3 is TGTGCCAGCAGTTTTCAGGGTCCCCTTAACGAGCAGTACTTC.